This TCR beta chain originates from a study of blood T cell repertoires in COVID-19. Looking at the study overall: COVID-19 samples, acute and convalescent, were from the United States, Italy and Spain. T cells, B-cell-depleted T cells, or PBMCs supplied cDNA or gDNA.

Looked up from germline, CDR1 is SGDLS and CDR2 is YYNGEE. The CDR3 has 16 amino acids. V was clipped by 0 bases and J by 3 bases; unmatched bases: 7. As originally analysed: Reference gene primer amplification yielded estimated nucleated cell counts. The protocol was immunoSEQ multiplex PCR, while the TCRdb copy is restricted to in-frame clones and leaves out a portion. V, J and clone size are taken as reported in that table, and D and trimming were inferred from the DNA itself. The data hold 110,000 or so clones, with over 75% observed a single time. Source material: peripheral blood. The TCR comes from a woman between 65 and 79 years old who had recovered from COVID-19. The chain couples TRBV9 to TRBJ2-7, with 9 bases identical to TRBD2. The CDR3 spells CASSVVGSGGFYEQYF. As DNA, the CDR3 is TGTGCCAGCAGCGTAGTAGGTAGCGGGGGCTTCTACGAGCAGTACTTC.